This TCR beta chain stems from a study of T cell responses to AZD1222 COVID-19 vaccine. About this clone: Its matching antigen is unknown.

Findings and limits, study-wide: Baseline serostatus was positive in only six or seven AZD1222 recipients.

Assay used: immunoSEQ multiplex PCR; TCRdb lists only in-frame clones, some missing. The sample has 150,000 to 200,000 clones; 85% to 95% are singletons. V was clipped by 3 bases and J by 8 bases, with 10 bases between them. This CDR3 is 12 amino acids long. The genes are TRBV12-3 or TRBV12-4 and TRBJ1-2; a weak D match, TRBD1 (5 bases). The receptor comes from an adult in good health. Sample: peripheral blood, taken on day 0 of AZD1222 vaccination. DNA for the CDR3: TGTGCCAGCAGTTTCTGGGGGGACGGCTACACCTTC. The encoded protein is CASSFWGDGYTF.